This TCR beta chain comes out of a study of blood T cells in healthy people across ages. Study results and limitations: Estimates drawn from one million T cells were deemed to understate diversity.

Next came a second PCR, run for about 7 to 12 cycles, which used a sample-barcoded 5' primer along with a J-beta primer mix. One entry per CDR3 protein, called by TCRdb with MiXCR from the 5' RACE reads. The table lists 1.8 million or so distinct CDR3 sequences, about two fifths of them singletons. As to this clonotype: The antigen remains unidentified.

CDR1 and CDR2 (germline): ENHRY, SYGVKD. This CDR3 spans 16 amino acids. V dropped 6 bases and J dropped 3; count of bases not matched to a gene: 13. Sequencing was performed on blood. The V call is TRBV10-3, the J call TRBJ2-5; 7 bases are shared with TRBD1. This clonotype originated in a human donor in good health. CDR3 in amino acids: CAISDRDRDLEETQYF. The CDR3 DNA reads TGTGCCATCAGCGACCGGGACAGAGACCTTGAAGAGACCCAGTACTTC.